This entry lists 8 T cell receptor beta chains sequenced from one sample in a study of blood T cell repertoires in COVID-19. Libraries were prepared by immunoSEQ multiplex PCR; TCRdb keeps only in-frame clonotypes and omits some of them. Among roughly 38,000 clones listed, roughly 86% were seen once. Sequenced: peripheral blood. The receptor source for this set is a man aged 70-80 years with acute or convalescent COVID-19.

The chain joins TRBV5-1 to TRBJ2-2; D is perhaps TRBD2 (6 bases). The germline gives CDR1 SGHRS, CDR2 YFSETQ. Trimming shortened V by 2 bases and J by 6 bases, and 14 bases separated the two germline ends. This CDR3 region has 15 residues. The CDR3 reads CASSLLAGEAGELFF. CDR3 DNA sequence: TGCGCCAGCAGCTTACTAGCAGGCGAAGCCGGGGAGCTGTTTTTT.

This rearrangement joins TRBV30 to TRBJ1-5; the D is unclear. The germline CDR1 and CDR2 sequences are GTSNPN and SVGIG (reference sequence). CDR3 length: 11 residues. V lost 5 bases, J lost 9 bases, and 11 bases lay in between. CDR3 residues: CAWAGPGPQHF. CDR3 nucleotides: TGTGCCTGGGCAGGTCCTGGGCCCCAGCATTTT.

This sequence joins TRBV10-3 and TRBJ2-1; 15 positions match TRBD2. The CDR3 has 16 amino acids. Germline V gene sequence: CDR1 ENHRY, CDR2 SYGVKD. V lost 3 bases, J lost 4 bases, and 1 base stayed unmatched. Here the CDR3 reads CAISDGTSGRYNEQFF. In DNA, the CDR3 is TGTGCCATCAGTGACGGGACTAGCGGGAGGTACAATGAGCAGTTCTTC.

This chain connects TRBV5-6 to TRBJ1-2; 8 bases agree with TRBD1. The CDR3 totals 14 residues. Trimming cost V 3 bases and J 7 bases; bases outside gene matches: 8. Germline V gene sequence: CDR1 SGHDT, CDR2 YYEEEE. As DNA, the CDR3 is TGTGCCAGCAGCTCCTGGACAGGGTGGGGTGGCTACACCTTC. It yields the protein CASSSWTGWGGYTF.

This clone was seen just once. The gene calls are TRBV5-4 and TRBJ2-3, with 7 bases matching TRBD2. After removal of 6 bases from V and 3 bases from J, the junction contained 13 bases not matched to a gene. This CDR3 has 16 amino acids. Germline V gene lookup returns CDR1 SGHNT and CDR2 YYREEE (reference sequence). CDR3 DNA: TGTGCCAGCACCCGTGGTGGGAGGGTGGGGACAGATACGCAGTATTTT. Protein sequence: CASTRGGRVGTDTQYF.

This rearrangement joins TRBV19 to TRBJ1-4; TRBD1 aligns across 7 bases. V dropped 6 bases and J dropped 4; count of bases not matched to a gene: 5. The CDR3 spans 14 residues. From germline, CDR1 is LNHDA and CDR2 SQIVND (reference sequence). As DNA, the CDR3 is TGTGCCAGTAGCCCGGGACAGCTTAATGAAAAACTGTTTTTT. Amino acid sequence: CASSPGQLNEKLFF.

This chain joins TRBV24-1 and TRBJ2-2; 7 bases align to TRBD2. The CDR3 covers 15 residues. Trimming took 6 bases from V and 1 from J; bases not matched to a gene: 4. From germline, CDR1 is KGHDR and CDR2 SFDVKD. CDR3 nucleotides: TGTGCCACCAGTTCCCCGGGGGGGAACACCGGGGAGCTGTTTTTT. Translation gives CATSSPGGNTGELFF.

The table lists this clone with a few counts. V and J are TRBV5-1 and TRBJ2-1; D might be TRBD1 (6 bases). Germline values: CDR1 SGHRS, CDR2 YFSETQ. Trimming cost V 4 bases and J 0 bases, with 26 bases left between them. The CDR3 is 20 residues long. CDR3 sequence reads: CASSVSRTATPGSSYNEQFF. The CDR3 DNA reads as TGCGCCAGCAGCGTGTCCAGGACAGCCACCCCGGGGAGCTCCTACAATGAGCAGTTCTTC.